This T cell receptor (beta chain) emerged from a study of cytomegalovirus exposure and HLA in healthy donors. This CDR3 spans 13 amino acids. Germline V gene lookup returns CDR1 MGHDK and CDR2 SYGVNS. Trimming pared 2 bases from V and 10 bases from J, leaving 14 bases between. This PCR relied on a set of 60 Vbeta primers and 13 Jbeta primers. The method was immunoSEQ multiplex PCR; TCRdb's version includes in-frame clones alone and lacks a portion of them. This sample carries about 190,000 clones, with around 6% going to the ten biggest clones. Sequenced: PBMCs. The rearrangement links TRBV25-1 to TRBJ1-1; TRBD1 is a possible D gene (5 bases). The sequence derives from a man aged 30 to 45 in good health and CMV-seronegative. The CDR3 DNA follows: TGTGCCAGCAGTGAAGGTGACAGATTAGGAGCTTTCTTT. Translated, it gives CASSEGDRLGAFF. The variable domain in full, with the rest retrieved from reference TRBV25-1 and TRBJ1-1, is EADIYQTPRYLVIGTGKKITLECSQTMGHDKMYWYQQDPGMELHLIHYSYGVNSTEKGDLSSESTVSRIRTEHFPLTLESARPSHTSQYLCASSEGDRLGAFFGQGTRLTVV.